This paragraph reports one T cell receptor (beta chain). Its antigen remains undetermined. The record has no base qualities; no much larger clone is one base away. CDR1 is given as MGHDK and CDR2 as SYGVNS, both from the germline V gene. The V and J ends are trimmed by 3 bases and 3 bases, leaving 18 bases between them. The CDR3 contains 16 residues, cysteine and phenylalanine counted. The DNA shown is the 48-base CDR3, in frame from base 1. Enrolling through a virtual design, the prospective study's participants ranged in age from roughly 18 to 100 years and lived across roughly 24 United States geographic areas. Cohort assignment in the prospective study relied on participant-reported clinical history from a screening survey and a study questionnaire. Mobile phlebotomists in the prospective study collected whole blood, serum and a nasopharyngeal or oropharyngeal swab from every participant. Prospective study participants could optionally give additional blood draws and questionnaires over an approximately 2-month period. Blood samples from the prospective study were shipped frozen or at room temperature prior to DNA extraction.

The immunoSEQ Assay, a bias-controlled multiplex PCR, was used to amplify TCRbeta CDR3 regions from genomic DNA. The paper's data handling went like this. Nucleated cell counts per sample were estimated from amplification of reference gene primers within the assay. To quantify the absolute abundance of each unique TCRbeta CDR3 rearrangement, sequence reads were collapsed and filtered. For each sample, productive Simpson clonality was calculated as the square root of Simpson's diversity index across productive rearrangements. The clones in this table, taken by TCRdb from immuneACCESS, are in-frame only. Not every clone is retained; where verified, under half of the shortfall comes from an unresolved V gene, and the cause of the rest is unknown. The D gene and trimming were derived from the DNA, and the V and J assignments and clone size from that table. The sample data list approximately 240,000 clones, and around 91% of these were observed just once. The top ten hold 3% to 4% of the sample.

This sample was included in a study of blood T cell repertoires in COVID-19 (dated by TCRdb to 2018 to 2021). Study-level background: Collaborator samples came from the United States, Italy and Spain and covered acute and convalescent phases of COVID-19. Samples were obtained from the ongoing ImmuneRACE study (first 160 participants) and from over 1,000 subjects provided by 6 global collaborators. The dataset comprised deeply sampled blood TCRbeta repertoires from subjects exposed to, actively infected with, or recovered from COVID-19. Where available, HLA class I and class II types were taken from metadata supplied by the sample provider and were not determined by assay-based typing. The prospective study material was composed of cDNA or gDNA derived from T cells, B-cell-depleted T cells, or PBMCs. A freely available public database, intended as a resource for researchers studying the immune response to SARS-CoV-2, is where the repertoires were released. Sample metadata almost always included a de-identified subject ID, COVID-19 status, age in years and sex.

The study at large found these results: The quantity of clinical and demographic metadata differed by source and by participant and was supplied without curation.

This TCR was sampled from a woman aged 18-29 years in a cohort exposed to, infected with or recovered from COVID-19 (not recorded which). The sample taken for sequencing was PBMCs or T cells enriched from blood (not recorded which). The chain couples TRBV25-1 to TRBJ2-7; perhaps TRBD1 is the D gene, with 5 bases matching. The CDR3 here reads CASSDLWGSTYYEQYF. Read as DNA, the sequence is TGTGCCAGCAGTGATCTTTGGGGCAGTACCTACTACGAGCAGTACTTC.